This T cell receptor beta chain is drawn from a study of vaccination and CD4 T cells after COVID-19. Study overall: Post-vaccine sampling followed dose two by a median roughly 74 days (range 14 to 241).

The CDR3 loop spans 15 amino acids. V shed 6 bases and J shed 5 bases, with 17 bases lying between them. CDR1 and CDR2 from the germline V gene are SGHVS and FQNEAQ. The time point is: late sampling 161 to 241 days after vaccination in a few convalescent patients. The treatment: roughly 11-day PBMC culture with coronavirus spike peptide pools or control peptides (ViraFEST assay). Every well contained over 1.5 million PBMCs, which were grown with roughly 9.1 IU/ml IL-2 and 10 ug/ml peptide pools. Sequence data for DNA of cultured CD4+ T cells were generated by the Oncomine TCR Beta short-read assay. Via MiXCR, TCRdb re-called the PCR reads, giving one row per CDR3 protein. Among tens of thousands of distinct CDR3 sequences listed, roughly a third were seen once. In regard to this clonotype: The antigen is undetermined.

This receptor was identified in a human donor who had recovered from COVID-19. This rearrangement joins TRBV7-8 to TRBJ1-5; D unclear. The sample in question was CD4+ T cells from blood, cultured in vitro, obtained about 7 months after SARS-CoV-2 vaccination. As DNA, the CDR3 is TGTGCCAGCAGACAAACGGCGGCGGTGCATCAGCCCCAGCATTTT. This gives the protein CASRQTAAVHQPQHF.